This passage covers 7 T cell receptor beta chains from one sample sequenced in a study of post-analysis software for immune sequencing data. TCR beta libraries were prepared from cDNA with unique molecular identifiers. TCRdb re-called the PCR reads through MiXCR, storing one row per CDR3 protein. The table shows some 700,000 distinct CDR3 sequences, with around 64% occurring only once. Study results and caveats: In patients, about 5 TRBV segments were more frequent than in controls, with TRBV5-6, TRBV5-1 and TRBV20-1 among them.

Their recognized antigens are unknown. The sequenced sample consisted of blood. The origin of the receptors is a girl aged 2 to 9 with multiple sclerosis.

The chain uses TRBV20-1 and TRBJ2-7, with 15 nucleotides matching TRBD2. The CDR3 is made up of 15 amino acids. The germline V gene encodes CDR1 DFQATT and CDR2 SNEGSKA (reference sequence). V trimming: 4 bases; J trimming: 3 bases; junction bases outside the gene matches: 4. CDR3: CSAIGTSGGIYEQYF. For the CDR3, the DNA is TGCAGTGCTATAGGGACTAGCGGGGGGATCTACGAGCAGTACTTC.

The rearrangement links TRBV5-1 to TRBJ2-7, with 10 nucleotides matching TRBD1. Germline CDR1 reads SGHRS; CDR2 reads YFSETQ. CDR3 length: 16 residues. The V segment lost 7 bases and the J segment 2 bases; nucleotides outside the gene matches: 12. The CDR3 loop reads CASSPGPGQGTYEQYF. In DNA form, the CDR3 reads TGCGCCAGCTCACCGGGGCCGGGACAGGGGACCTACGAGCAGTACTTC.

The chain has TRBV29-1 and TRBJ2-7; D gene ambiguous. This CDR3 spans 13 amino acids. Germline CDR1 SQVTM, CDR2 ANQGSEA. V lost 4 bases to trimming and J lost 0 bases, with 10 bases between them. The CDR3 DNA follows: TGCAGCGTTGTAGGCTCGCTCTCCTACGAGCAGTACTTC. Translating it yields CSVVGSLSYEQYF.

This clonotype was counted at least ten times. V and J are TRBV20-1 and TRBJ2-3; the match to TRBD2 covers 7 bases. Germline CDR1 reads DFQATT; CDR2 reads SNEGSKA (reference sequence). V shed 6 bases and J 1 base; nucleotides not matched to a gene: 1. The CDR3 consists of 12 residues. The CDR3 loop reads CSASGGTDTQYF. The DNA of the CDR3 is TGCAGTGCGAGCGGGGGCACAGATACGCAGTATTTT.

The CDR3 is CASSFLGLAGALYNEQFF. CDR3 in DNA: TGTGCCAGCAGTTTCCTAGGACTAGCGGGAGCACTCTACAATGAGCAGTTCTTC. The V call is TRBV6-2 or TRBV6-3, the J call TRBJ2-1; 13 bases are a match to TRBD2. The trim removed 4 bases at V and 3 bases at J, leaving 9 bases unmatched. Germline loops: CDR1 MNHEY, CDR2 SVGEGT. This CDR3 is built from 18 residues.

V gene TRBV2 combines with J gene TRBJ2-3; the D call may be TRBD1 or TRBD2 (5 bases each). The germline V gene has CDR1 SNHLY and CDR2 FYNNEI. Trimming shortened V by 7 bases and J by 2 bases, and 16 bases separated the two germline ends. There are 15 residues in the CDR3. The CDR3 spells CASMTPGPFTDTQYF. Written as DNA, the CDR3 is TGTGCCAGCATGACTCCGGGACCCTTCACAGATACGCAGTATTTT. The full variable domain, its missing parts supplied by reference TRBV2 and TRBJ2-3, is EPEVTQTPSHQVTQMGQEVILRCVPISNHLYFYWYRQILGQKVEFLVSFYNNEISEKSEIFDDQFSVERPDGSNFTLKIRSTKLEDSAMYFCASMTPGPFTDTQYFGPGTRLTVL.

The chain recombines TRBV10-3 with TRBJ2-5, with D uncertain. This CDR3 has 13 amino acids. CDR1 ENHRY and CDR2 SYGVKD come from the germline V gene. V lost 6 bases and J 1 base, leaving 9 bases between the germline ends. As DNA, the CDR3 is TGTGCCATCAGGGCACCAAGCCAAGAGACCCAGTACTTC. It is translated as CAIRAPSQETQYF.